This T cell receptor beta chain appears in the sequencing data of a study of T cell responses to AZD1222 COVID-19 vaccine. Sequencing used immunoSEQ multiplex PCR; TCRdb keeps in-frame clones, though not all of them. Here the sample spans roughly 120,000 clones, roughly 86% being singletons. Comment on this clone: The antigen is undetermined.

Germline loops: CDR1 ENHRY, CDR2 SYGVKD. CDR3 length: 13 amino acids. V lost 4 bases, J lost 3 bases, and 7 bases lay in between. Study-wide results and limits: Samples come after the peak T cell response, not at day 14. Clonal diversity was possibly underestimated, and the donors were mostly white British, with more females. Within unmutated variant regions lay the reported targets of nearly half of spike-specific TCRs.

Second-dose intervals near 4 or 12 weeks were combined. The chain couples TRBV10-3 to TRBJ1-5, with D maybe TRBD1 (5 bases). The clonotype comes from an adult who received the AZD1222 COVID-19 vaccine. The material sequenced was peripheral blood, taken 28 days after the second AZD1222 dose. The CDR3 region is CAISGDFNQPQHF. CDR3 DNA: TGTGCCATCAGTGGGGACTTCAATCAGCCCCAGCATTTT.